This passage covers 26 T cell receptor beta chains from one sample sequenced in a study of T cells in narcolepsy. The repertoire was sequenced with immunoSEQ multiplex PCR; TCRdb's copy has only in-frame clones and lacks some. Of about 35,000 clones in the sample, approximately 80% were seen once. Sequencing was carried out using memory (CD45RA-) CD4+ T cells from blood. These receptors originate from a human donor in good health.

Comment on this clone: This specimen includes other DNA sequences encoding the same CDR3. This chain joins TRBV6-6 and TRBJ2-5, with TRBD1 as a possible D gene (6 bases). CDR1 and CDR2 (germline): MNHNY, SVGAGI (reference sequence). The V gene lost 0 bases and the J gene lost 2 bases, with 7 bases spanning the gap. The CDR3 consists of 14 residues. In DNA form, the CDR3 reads TGTGCCAGCAGTTACTCCCAGGGGCAAGAGACCCAGTACTTC. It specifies CASSYSQGQETQYF.

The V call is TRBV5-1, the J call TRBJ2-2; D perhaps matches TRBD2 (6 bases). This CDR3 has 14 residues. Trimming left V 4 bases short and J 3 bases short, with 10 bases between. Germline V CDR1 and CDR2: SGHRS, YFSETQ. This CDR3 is CASSTGLDTGELFF. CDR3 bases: TGCGCCAGCAGCACGGGACTTGACACCGGGGAGCTGTTTTTT.

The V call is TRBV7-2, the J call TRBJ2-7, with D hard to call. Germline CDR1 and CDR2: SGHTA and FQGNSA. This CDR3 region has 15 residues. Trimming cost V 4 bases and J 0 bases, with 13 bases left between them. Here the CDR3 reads CASSSFRSSSYEQYF. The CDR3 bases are TGTGCCAGCAGCTCATTTAGATCCAGCTCCTACGAGCAGTACTTC. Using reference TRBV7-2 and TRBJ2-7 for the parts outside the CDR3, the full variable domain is GAGVSQSPSNKVTEKGKDVELRCDPISGHTALYWYRQSLGQGLEFLIYFQGNSAPDKSGLPSDRFSAERTGGSVSTLTIQRTQQEDSAVYLCASSSFRSSSYEQYFGPGTRLTVT.

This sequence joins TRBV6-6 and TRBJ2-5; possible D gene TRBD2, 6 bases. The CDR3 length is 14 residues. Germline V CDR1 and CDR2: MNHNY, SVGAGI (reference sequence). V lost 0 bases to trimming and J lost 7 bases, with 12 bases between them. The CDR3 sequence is CASSYSEGGGTQYF. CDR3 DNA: TGTGCCAGCAGTTACTCGGAGGGAGGAGGGACCCAGTACTTC.

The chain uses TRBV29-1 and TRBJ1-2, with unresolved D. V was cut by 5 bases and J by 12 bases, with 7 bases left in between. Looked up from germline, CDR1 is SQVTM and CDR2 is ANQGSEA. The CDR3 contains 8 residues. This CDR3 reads CSVPKHTF. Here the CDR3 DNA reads TGCAGCGTTCCCAAACACACCTTC.

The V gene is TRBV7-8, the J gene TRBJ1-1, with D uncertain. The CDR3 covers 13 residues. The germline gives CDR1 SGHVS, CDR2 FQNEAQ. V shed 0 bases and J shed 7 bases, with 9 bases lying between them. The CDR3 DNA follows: TGTGCCAGCAGCTTAGCCGAGAGAGGTGAAGCTTTCTTT. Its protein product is CASSLAERGEAFF.

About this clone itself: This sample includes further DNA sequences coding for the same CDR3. CDR3 nucleotides: TGTGCCAGCAGCATAGACAGCTCCTACGAGCAGTACTTC. This sequence encodes CASSIDSSYEQYF. V usage is TRBV28 and J usage is TRBJ2-7; D perhaps matches TRBD1 (5 bases). Germline lookup yields CDR1 MDHEN and CDR2 SYDVKM. The CDR3 covers 13 residues. V lost 6 bases, J lost 0 bases, and 9 bases lay in between.

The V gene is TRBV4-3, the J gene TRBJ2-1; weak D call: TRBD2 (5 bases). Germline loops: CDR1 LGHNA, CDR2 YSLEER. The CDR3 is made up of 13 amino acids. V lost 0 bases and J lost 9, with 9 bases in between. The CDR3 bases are TGCGCCAGCAGCCAAGATGAGGCGGGTGAGCAGTTCTTC. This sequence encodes CASSQDEAGEQFF.

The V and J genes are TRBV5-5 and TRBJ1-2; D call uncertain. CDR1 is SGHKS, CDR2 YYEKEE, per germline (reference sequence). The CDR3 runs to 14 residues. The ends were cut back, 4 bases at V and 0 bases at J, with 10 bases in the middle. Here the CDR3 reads CASSPRDTNYGYTF. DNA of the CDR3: TGTGCCAGCAGCCCCAGAGACACTAACTATGGCTACACCTTC.

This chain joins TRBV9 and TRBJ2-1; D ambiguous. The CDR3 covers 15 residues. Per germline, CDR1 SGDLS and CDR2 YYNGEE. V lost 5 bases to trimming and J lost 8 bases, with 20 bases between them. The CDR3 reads CASSYGIQYDDEQFF. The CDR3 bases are TGTGCCAGCAGTTATGGGATTCAGTATGATGATGAGCAGTTCTTC. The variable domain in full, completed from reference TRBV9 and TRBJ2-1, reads DSGVTQTPKHLITATGQRVTLRCSPRSGDLSVYWYQQSLDQGLQFLIQYYNGEERAKGNILERFSAQQFPDLHSELNLSSLELGDSALYFCASSYGIQYDDEQFFGPGTRLTVL.

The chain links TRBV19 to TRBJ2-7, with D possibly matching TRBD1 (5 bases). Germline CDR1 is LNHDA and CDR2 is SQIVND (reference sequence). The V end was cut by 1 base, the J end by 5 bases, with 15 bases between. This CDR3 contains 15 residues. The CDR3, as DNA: TGTGCCAGTAGTATAGTGAAAGGGGCGCGCGACGAGCAGTACTTC. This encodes CASSIVKGARDEQYF.

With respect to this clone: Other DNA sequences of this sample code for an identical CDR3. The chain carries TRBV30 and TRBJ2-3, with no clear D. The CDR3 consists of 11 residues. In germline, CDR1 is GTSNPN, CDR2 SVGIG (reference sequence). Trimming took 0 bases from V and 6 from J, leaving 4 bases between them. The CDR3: CAWSVQDTQYF. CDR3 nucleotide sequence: TGTGCCTGGAGTGTACAGGATACGCAGTATTTT. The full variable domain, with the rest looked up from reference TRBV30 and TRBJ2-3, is SQTIHQWPATLVQPVGSPLSLECTVEGTSNPNLYWYRQAAGRGLQLLFYSVGIGQISSEVPQNLSASRPQDRQFILSSKKLLLSDSGFYLCAWSVQDTQYFGPGTRLTVL.

CDR3 bases: TGCGCCAGCAGCTTCGGAGGGATCGGAGAGACCCAGTACTTC. Its translation: CASSFGGIGETQYF. V is TRBV5-1 and J is TRBJ2-5, with D possibly matching TRBD2 (6 bases). V dropped 2 bases and J dropped 4 bases, with 12 bases sitting between them. The CDR3 length is 14 residues. In germline, CDR1 is SGHRS, CDR2 YFSETQ. The complete variable domain, with remaining parts taken from reference TRBV5-1 and TRBJ2-5, reads KAGVTQTPRYLIKTRGQQVTLSCSPISGHRSVSWYQQTPGQGLQFLFEYFSETQRNKGNFPGRFSGRQFSNSRSEMNVSTLELGDSALYLCASSFGGIGETQYFGPGTRLLVL.

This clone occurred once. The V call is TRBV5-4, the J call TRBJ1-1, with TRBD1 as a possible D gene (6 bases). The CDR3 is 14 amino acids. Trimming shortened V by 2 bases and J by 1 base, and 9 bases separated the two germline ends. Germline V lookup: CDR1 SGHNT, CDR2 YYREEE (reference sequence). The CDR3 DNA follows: TGTGCCAGCAGCTTCAGGGGCCCGAACACTGAAGCTTTCTTT. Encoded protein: CASSFRGPNTEAFF.

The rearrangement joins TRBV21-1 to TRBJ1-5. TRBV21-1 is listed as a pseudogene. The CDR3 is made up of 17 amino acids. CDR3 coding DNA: TGTGCCAGCACCCCAAACCCTCAGAGAAATAGCAATCAGCCCCAGCATTTT. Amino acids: CASTPNPQRNSNQPQHF.

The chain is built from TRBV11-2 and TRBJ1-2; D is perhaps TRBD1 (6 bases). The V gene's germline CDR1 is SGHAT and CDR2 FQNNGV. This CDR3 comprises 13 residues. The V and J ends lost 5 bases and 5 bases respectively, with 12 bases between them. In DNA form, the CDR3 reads TGTGCCAGCAGCCACGGGACATCGTATGGCTACACCTTC. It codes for CASSHGTSYGYTF.

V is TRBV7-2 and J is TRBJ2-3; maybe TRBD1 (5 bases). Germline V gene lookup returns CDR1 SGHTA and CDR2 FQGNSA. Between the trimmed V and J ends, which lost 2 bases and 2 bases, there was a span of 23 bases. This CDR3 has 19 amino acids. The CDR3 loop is CASSLKGSGIYPYTDTQYF. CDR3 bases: TGTGCCAGCAGCTTAAAAGGGTCAGGGATATATCCTTACACAGATACGCAGTATTTT.

The CDR3: CASSLVGSLDGYTF. The CDR3 DNA follows: TGTGCCAGCAGCTTAGTCGGCAGCCTGGATGGCTACACCTTC. This chain uses TRBV7-9 with TRBJ1-2; no reliable D call. CDR1 SEHNR and CDR2 FQNEAQ come from the germline V gene (reference sequence). Deletions cut 1 base from V and 6 bases from J, with 12 bases between. CDR3 length: 14 residues.

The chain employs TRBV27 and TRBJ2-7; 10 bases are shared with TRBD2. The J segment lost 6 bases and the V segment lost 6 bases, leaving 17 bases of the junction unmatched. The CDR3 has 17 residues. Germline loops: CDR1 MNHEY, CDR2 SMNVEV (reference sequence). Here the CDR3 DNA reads TGTGCCAGCAGCGAGATAGCGGGAGGCCCATCAGACCTCGAGCAGTACTTC. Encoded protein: CASSEIAGGPSDLEQYF.

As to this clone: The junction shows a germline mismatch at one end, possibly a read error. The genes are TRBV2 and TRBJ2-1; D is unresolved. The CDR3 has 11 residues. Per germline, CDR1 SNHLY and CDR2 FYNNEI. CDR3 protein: CASSELRVTIF. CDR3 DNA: TGTGCCAGCAGTGAATTAAGGGTGACCATCTTC.

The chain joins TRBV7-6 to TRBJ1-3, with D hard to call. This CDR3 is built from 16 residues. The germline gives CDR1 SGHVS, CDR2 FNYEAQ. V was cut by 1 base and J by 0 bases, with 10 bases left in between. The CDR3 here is CASSLDQRPSGNTIYF. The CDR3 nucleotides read TGTGCCAGCAGCTTAGACCAACGGCCCTCTGGAAACACCATATATTTT.

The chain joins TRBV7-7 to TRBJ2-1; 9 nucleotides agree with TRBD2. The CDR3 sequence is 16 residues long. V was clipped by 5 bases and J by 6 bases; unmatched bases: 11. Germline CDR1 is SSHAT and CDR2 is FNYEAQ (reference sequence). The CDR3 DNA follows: TGTGCCAGCAGCCCCAACAGCGGGAGGATGGCCAATGAGCAGTTCTTC. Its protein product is CASSPNSGRMANEQFF.

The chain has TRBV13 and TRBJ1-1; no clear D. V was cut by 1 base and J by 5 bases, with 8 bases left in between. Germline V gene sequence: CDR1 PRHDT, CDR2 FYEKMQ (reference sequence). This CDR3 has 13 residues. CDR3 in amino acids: CASSLDWGTEAFF. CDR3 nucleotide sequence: TGTGCCAGCAGCTTAGATTGGGGTACTGAAGCTTTCTTT.

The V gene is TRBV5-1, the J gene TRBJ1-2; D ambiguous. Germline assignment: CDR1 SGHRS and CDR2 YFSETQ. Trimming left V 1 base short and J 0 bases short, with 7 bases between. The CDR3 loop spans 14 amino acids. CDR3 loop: CASSLRGANYGYTF. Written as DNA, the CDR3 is TGCGCCAGCAGCTTGCGTGGCGCTAACTATGGCTACACCTTC.

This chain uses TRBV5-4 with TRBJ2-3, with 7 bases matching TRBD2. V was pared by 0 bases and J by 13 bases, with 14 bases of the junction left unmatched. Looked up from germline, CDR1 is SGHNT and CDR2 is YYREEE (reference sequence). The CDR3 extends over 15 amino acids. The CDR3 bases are TGTGCCAGCAGCTTGGGGACCCTGCGCGGGGGACCAGAGTATTTT. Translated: CASSLGTLRGGPEYF. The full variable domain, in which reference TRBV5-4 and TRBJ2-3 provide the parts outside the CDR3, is ETGVTQSPTHLIKTRGQQVTLRCSSQSGHNTVSWYQQALGQGPQFIFQYYREEENGRGNFPPRFSGLQFPNYSSELNVNALELDDSALYLCASSLGTLRGGPEYFGPGTRLTVL.

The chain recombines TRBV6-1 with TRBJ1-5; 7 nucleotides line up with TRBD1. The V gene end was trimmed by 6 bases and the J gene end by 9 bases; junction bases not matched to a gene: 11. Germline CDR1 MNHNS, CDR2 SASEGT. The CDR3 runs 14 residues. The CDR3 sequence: CASRATGTSLPQHF. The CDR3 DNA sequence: TGTGCCAGCAGGGCGACAGGGACGTCCTTGCCCCAGCATTTT.